This entry describes one TCR beta chain. Sequencing used immunoSEQ multiplex PCR; TCRdb keeps in-frame clones, though not all of them. The data contain around 94,000 clones, about 90% of them singletons. These data belong to a study of blood T cell repertoires in COVID-19. Study-wide context: Samples taken during acute and convalescent COVID-19 were collected in the United States, Italy and Spain.

V was clipped by 5 bases and J by 2 bases; unmatched bases: 6. From germline, CDR1 is SGHTA and CDR2 FQGNSA. The CDR3 consists of 14 residues. The sequence derives from a man aged 18 to 29 with acute or convalescent COVID-19. The chain recombines TRBV7-2 with TRBJ2-7; TRBD2 aligns across 7 bases. The sample comprised peripheral blood. CDR3 nucleotides: TGTGCCAGCAGCCCTTCGGGACTACCCTACGAGCAGTACTTC. Protein product: CASSPSGLPYEQYF. Filled out from reference TRBV7-2 and TRBJ2-7, the complete variable domain reads GAGVSQSPSNKVTEKGKDVELRCDPISGHTALYWYRQSLGQGLEFLIYFQGNSAPDKSGLPSDRFSAERTGGSVSTLTIQRTQQEDSAVYLCASSPSGLPYEQYFGPGTRLTVT.